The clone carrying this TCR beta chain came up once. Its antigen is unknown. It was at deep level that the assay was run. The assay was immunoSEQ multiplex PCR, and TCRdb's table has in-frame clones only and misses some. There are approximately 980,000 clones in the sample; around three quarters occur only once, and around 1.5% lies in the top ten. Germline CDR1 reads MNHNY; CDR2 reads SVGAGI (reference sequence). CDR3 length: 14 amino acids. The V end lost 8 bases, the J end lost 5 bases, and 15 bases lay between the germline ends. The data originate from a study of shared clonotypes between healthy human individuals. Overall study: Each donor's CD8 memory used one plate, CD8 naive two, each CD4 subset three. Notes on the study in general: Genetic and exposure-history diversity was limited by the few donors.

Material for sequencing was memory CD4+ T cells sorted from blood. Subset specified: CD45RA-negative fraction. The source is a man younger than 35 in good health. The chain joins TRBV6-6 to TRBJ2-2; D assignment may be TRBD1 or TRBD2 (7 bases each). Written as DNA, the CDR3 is TGTGCCAGCCGGAGACAGGGAGGGACCGGGGAGCTGTTTTTT. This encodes CASRRQGGTGELFF.